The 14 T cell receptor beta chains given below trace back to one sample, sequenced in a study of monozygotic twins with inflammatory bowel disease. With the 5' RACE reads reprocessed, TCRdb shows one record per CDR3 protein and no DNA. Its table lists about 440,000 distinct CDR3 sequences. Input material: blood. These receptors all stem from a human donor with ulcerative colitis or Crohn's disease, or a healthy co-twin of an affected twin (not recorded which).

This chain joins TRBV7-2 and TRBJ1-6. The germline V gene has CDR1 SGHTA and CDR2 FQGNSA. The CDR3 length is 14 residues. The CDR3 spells CASSLAEAASPLHF.

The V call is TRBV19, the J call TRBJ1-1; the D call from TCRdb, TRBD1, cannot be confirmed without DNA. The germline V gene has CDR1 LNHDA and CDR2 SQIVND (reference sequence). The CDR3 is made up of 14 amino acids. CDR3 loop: CASSIGRGNTEAFF.

CDR3 in amino acids: CASSLVWDRSSYEQYF. This sequence joins TRBV11-2 and TRBJ2-7; TCRdb's D call of TRBD1 is untestable without DNA. This CDR3 is 16 amino acids long. Germline V gives CDR1 SGHAT, CDR2 FQNNGV.

The CDR3 reads CAVSRGEGNTIYF. The rearrangement joins TRBV10-3 to TRBJ1-3; the D call of TRBD1 rests on TCRdb alone, since no DNA is present to check it. The CDR3 covers 13 residues. Germline values: CDR1 ENHRY, CDR2 SYGVKD.

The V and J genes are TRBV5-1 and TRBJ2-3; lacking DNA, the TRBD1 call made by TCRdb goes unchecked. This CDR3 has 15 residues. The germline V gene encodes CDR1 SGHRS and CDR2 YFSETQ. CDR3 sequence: CASSSQGRGTDTQYF.

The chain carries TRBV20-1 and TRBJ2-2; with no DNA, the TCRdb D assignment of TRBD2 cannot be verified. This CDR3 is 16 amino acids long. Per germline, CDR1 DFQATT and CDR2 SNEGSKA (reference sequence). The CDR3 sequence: CSARDRTRGNTGELFF.

The CDR3 spells CASSLQGLGELFF. V is TRBV7-3 and J is TRBJ2-2. This CDR3 is built from 13 residues. CDR1 is SGHTA, CDR2 FQGTGA, per germline.

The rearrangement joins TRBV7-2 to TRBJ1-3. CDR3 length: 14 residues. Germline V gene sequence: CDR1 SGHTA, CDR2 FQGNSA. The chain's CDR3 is CASSILSSGNTIYF.

CDR3 in amino acids: CATHYSGRTDTQYF. The chain combines TRBV6-2 or TRBV6-3 with TRBJ2-3; TCRdb outputs TRBD2, but without DNA this stays unchecked. The CDR3 has 14 residues. In germline, CDR1 is MNHEY, CDR2 SVGEGT.

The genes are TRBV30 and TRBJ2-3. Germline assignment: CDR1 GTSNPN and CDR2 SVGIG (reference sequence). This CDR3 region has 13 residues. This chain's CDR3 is CAWSVGQADTQYF. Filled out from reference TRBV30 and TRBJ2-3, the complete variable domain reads SQTIHQWPATLVQPVGSPLSLECTVEGTSNPNLYWYRQAAGRGLQLLFYSVGIGQISSEVPQNLSASRPQDRQFILSSKKLLLSDSGFYLCAWSVGQADTQYFGPGTRLTVL.

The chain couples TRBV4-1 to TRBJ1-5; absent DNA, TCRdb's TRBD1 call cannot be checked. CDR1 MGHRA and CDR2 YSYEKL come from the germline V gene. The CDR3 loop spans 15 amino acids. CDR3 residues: CASSHGGGSNQPQHF.

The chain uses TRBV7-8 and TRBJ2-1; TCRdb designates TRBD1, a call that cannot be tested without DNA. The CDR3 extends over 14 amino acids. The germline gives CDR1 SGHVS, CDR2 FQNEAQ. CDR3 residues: CASSLGGFNNEQFF. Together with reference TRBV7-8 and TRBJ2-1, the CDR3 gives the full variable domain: GAGVSQSPRYKVAKRGQDVALRCDPISGHVSLFWYQQALGQGPEFLTYFQNEAQLDKSGLPSDRFFAERPEGSVSTLKIQRTQQEDSAVYLCASSLGGFNNEQFFGPGTRLTVL.

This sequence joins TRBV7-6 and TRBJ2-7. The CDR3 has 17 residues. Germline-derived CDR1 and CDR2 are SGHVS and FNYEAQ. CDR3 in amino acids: CASSLIISAFGVGEQYF.

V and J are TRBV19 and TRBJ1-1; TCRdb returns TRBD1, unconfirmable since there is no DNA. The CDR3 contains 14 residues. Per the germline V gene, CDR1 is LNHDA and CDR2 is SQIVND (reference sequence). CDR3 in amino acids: CASRETGGYNEAFF.